Listed below are T cell receptor beta chains from one sample, sequenced in a study of T-cell memory formation after mild COVID-19. TCRdb re-analysed the 5' RACE reads in MiXCR, keeping a single row per CDR3 protein. The profile covers 250,000 to 400,000 distinct CDR3 sequences, with 13% to 15% appearing a single time and around 23% taken by the ten largest. The sequenced material came from PBMCs or a T cell subset sorted from them (not recorded which). Source of these receptors: a man younger than 35 who had mild COVID-19 (a few samples of this study predate the infection). Cell type and time point are not known. Each CDR3 is given with its conserved first and last residue. Fields, in order: J gene, D gene, V gene, CDR3 length, CDR3 protein. D genes are given only for firm matches.

J: TRBJ1-6; D: NA; V: TRBV5-1; length: 14; CDR3: CASSQSGGGSPLHF
J: TRBJ1-6; D: NA; V: TRBV10-3; length: 15; CDR3: CAITVNGTPNSPLHF
J: TRBJ2-3; D: NA; V: TRBV6-2/TRBV6-3; length: 14; CDR3: CASSYLVSADTQYF
J: TRBJ1-2; D: NA; V: TRBV10-2; length: 15; CDR3: CASSDPSRRGDGYTF
J: TRBJ2-5; D: TRBD1; V: TRBV12-3/TRBV12-4; length: 13; CDR3: CASGWTGLETQYF
J: TRBJ1-1; D: NA; V: TRBV7-9; length: 12; CDR3: CASRFGGTEAFF
J: TRBJ2-7; D: NA; V: TRBV9; length: 14; CDR3: CASSVDGVPYEQYF
J: TRBJ2-5; D: NA; V: TRBV20-1; length: 12; CDR3: CSATGLTETQYF
J: TRBJ1-5; D: NA; V: TRBV12-3/TRBV12-4; length: 13; CDR3: CASSLGWSQPQHF
J: TRBJ2-2; D: NA; V: TRBV7-9; length: 14; CDR3: CASSLFTDTGELFF
J: TRBJ1-2; D: NA; V: TRBV5-6; length: 13; CDR3: CASSQQDPDGYTF
J: TRBJ2-1; D: NA; V: TRBV4-3; length: 16; CDR3: CASSQEATSSYNEQFF
J: TRBJ1-1; D: TRBD1; V: TRBV5-6; length: 15; CDR3: CASSGWDRANTEAFF
J: TRBJ2-5; D: NA; V: TRBV12-2; length: 15; CDR3: CASRIPAGYQETQYF
J: TRBJ2-3; D: TRBD1; V: TRBV29-1; length: 15; CDR3: CSVIPPGQGTDTQYF
J: TRBJ2-1; D: NA; V: TRBV6-1; length: 13; CDR3: CASSGTLYNEQFF
J: TRBJ2-3; D: NA; V: TRBV5-1; length: 16; CDR3: CASSTKDGISTDTQYF
J: TRBJ1-3; D: NA; V: TRBV2; length: 15; CDR3: CASSVSDASGNTIYF
J: TRBJ2-3; D: NA; V: TRBV19; length: 15; CDR3: CASSIGSTSTDTQYF
J: TRBJ1-6; D: NA; V: TRBV2; length: 16; CDR3: CASTINGGAGNSPLHF
J: TRBJ1-2; D: NA; V: TRBV7-9; length: 12; CDR3: CASSPQGESYTF
J: TRBJ2-1; D: NA; V: TRBV7-2; length: 13; CDR3: CASSPRDNNEQFF
J: TRBJ2-3; D: NA; V: TRBV5-1; length: 13; CDR3: CASDGGPTDTQYF
J: TRBJ1-1; D: NA; V: TRBV30; length: 12; CDR3: CALEGMNTEAFF
J: TRBJ2-7; D: TRBD2; V: TRBV7-2; length: 14; CDR3: CASSLARGGYEQYF
J: TRBJ2-5; D: NA; V: TRBV5-1; length: 15; CDR3: CASSLAGRGQETQYF
J: TRBJ2-3; D: NA; V: TRBV3-1; length: 16; CDR3: CASSLPHGVSPDTQYF
J: TRBJ2-1; D: NA; V: TRBV7-9; length: 14; CDR3: CASSRPSEGKSEFF
J: TRBJ2-7; D: NA; V: TRBV12-3/TRBV12-4; length: 12; CDR3: CASSFVGYEQYF
J: TRBJ2-1; D: TRBD2; V: TRBV6-5; length: 15; CDR3: CASRYRAGGSNEQFF
J: TRBJ1-1; D: NA; V: TRBV4-2; length: 15; CDR3: CASSQEGSWNTEAFF
J: TRBJ1-1; D: NA; V: TRBV19; length: 16; CDR3: CASSSTARRGTTEAFF
J: TRBJ1-1; D: TRBD1; V: TRBV20-1; length: 14; CDR3: CSARPLDRVTEAFF
J: TRBJ2-3; D: NA; V: TRBV4-3; length: 12; CDR3: CASSWGTDTQYF
J: TRBJ2-2; D: TRBD1; V: TRBV6-2/TRBV6-3; length: 14; CDR3: CASPGQEHTGELFF
J: TRBJ2-3; D: TRBD2; V: TRBV7-3; length: 18; CDR3: CAGGTGTSSTLHGDTQYF
J: TRBJ2-7; D: NA; V: TRBV6-2/TRBV6-3; length: 13; CDR3: CASSTDYSYEQYF
J: TRBJ2-7; D: NA; V: TRBV6-2/TRBV6-3; length: 15; CDR3: CASSYQGKRPYEQYF
J: TRBJ2-2; D: NA; V: TRBV7-9; length: 15; CDR3: CASSSGPTNTGELFF
J: TRBJ2-7; D: TRBD1; V: TRBV19; length: 15; CDR3: CASSPGTGKSYEQYF
J: TRBJ2-1; D: NA; V: TRBV10-2; length: 13; CDR3: CAVLRDNYNEQFF
J: TRBJ2-4; D: NA; V: TRBV12-3/TRBV12-4; length: 13; CDR3: CASSQGPRNIQYF
J: TRBJ1-3; D: NA; V: TRBV5-1; length: 15; CDR3: CASSSGRGGSDTIYF
J: TRBJ1-4; D: NA; V: TRBV4-3; length: 14; CDR3: CASSQGEGKEKLFF
J: TRBJ1-5; D: NA; V: TRBV15; length: 16; CDR3: CATSREEAGPGQPQHF